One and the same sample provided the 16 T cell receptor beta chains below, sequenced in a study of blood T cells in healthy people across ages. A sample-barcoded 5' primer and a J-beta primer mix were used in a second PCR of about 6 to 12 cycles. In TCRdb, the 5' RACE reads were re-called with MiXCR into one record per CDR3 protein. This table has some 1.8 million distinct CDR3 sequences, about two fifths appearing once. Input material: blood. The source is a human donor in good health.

CDR3 in DNA: TGTGCCAGCAGACAACAGGGGTTGTATGGCTACACCTTC. It specifies CASRQQGLYGYTF. This chain joins TRBV6-1 and TRBJ1-2; 7 bases are shared with TRBD1. CDR3 length: 13 amino acids. Germline CDR1 and CDR2: MNHNS and SASEGT. After removal of 6 bases from V and 5 bases from J, the junction contained 6 bases not matched to a gene.

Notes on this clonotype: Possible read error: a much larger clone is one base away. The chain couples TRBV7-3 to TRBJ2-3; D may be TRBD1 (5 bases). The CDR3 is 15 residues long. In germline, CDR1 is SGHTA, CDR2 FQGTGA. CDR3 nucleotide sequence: TGTGCCGGCAGCTTAGACAGCATTAACACAGATACGCAGTATTTT. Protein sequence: CAGSLDSINTDTQYF. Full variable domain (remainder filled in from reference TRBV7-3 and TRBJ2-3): GAGVSQTPSNKVTEKGKYVELRCDPISGHTALYWYRQSLGQGPEFLIYFQGTGAADDSGLPNDRFFAVRPEGSVSTLKIQRTERGDSAVYLCAGSLDSINTDTQYFGPGTRLTVL.

The CDR3 sequence: CATSAGVRQGGTGELFF. The CDR3 DNA reads as TGTGCCACCAGCGCAGGGGTTAGGCAGGGCGGCACCGGGGAGCTGTTTTTT. The J gene is TRBJ2-2, the V gene TRBV15; possibly TRBD1 for D (6 bases). The V end lost 5 bases, the J end lost 4 bases, and 20 bases lay between the germline ends. The CDR3 covers 17 residues. Looked up from germline, CDR1 is LNHNV and CDR2 is YYDKDF (reference sequence).

This chain's CDR3 is CASGRKREDEQYF. The CDR3 DNA reads TGTGCCAGCGGGAGGAAGAGGGAGGACGAGCAGTACTTC. The chain carries TRBV7-9 and TRBJ2-7; D is perhaps TRBD2 (6 bases). V dropped 8 bases and J dropped 5 bases, with 16 bases sitting between them. The CDR3 is made up of 13 amino acids. CDR1 is SEHNR and CDR2 is FQNEAQ in the germline V gene (reference sequence). Full variable domain (missing parts from reference TRBV7-9 and TRBJ2-7): DTGVSQNPRHKITKRGQNVTFRCDPISEHNRLYWYRQTLGQGPEFLTYFQNEAQLEKSRLLSDRFSAERPKGSFSTLEIQRTEQGDSAMYLCASGRKREDEQYFGPGTRLTVT.

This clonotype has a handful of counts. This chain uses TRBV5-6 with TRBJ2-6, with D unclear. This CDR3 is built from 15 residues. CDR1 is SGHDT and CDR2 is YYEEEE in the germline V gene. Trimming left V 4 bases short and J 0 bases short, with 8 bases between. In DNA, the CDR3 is TGTGCCAGCAGCACACAGAGCTCTGGGGCCAACGTCCTGACTTTC. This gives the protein CASSTQSSGANVLTF. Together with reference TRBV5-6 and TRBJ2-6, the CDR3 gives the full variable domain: DAGVTQSPTHLIKTRGQQVTLRCSPKSGHDTVSWYQQALGQGPQFIFQYYEEEERQRGNFPDRFSGHQFPNYSSELNVNALLLGDSALYLCASSTQSSGANVLTFGAGSRLTVL.

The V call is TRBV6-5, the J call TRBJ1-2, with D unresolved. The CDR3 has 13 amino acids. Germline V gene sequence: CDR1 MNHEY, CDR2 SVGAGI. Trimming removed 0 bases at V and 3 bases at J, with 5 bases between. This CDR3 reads CASSYSRHYGYTF. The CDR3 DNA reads TGTGCCAGCAGTTACTCGAGGCACTATGGCTACACCTTC.

The DNA for the CDR3 is TGCAGTGCTAATAACCGGGACTCACACCTGGGTGAGCAGTTCTTC. This translates into CSANNRDSHLGEQFF. This rearrangement joins TRBV20-1 to TRBJ2-1, with D maybe TRBD2 (6 bases). The CDR3 runs 15 residues. Per the germline V gene, CDR1 is DFQATT and CDR2 is SNEGSKA (reference sequence). V dropped 4 bases and J dropped 9 bases, with 22 bases sitting between them.

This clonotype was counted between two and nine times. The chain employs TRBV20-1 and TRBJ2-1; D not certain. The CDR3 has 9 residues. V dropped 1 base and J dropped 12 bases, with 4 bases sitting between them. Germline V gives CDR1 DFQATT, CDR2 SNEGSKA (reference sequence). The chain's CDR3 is CSARVGQFF. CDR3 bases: TGCAGTGCTAGAGTTGGGCAGTTCTTC.

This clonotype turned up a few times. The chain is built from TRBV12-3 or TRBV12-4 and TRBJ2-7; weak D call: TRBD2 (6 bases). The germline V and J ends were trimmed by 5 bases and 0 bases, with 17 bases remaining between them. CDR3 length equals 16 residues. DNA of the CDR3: TGTGCCAGCAGTCCCCCCCGTGGGACTGCCTCCTACGAGCAGTACTTC. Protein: CASSPPRGTASYEQYF.

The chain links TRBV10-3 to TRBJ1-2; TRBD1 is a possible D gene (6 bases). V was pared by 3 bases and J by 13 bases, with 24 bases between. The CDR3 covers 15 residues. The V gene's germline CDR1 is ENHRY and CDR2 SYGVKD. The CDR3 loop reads CAISEQGKSGRGSTF. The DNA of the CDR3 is TGTGCCATCAGTGAACAGGGAAAAAGTGGCCGGGGTTCCACCTTC.

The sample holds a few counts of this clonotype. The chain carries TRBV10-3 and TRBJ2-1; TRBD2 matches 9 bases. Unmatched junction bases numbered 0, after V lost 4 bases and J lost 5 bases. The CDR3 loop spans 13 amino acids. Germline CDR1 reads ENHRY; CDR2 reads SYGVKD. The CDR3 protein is CAISVAGDNEQFF. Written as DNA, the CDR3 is TGTGCCATCAGTGTAGCGGGGGACAATGAGCAGTTCTTC.

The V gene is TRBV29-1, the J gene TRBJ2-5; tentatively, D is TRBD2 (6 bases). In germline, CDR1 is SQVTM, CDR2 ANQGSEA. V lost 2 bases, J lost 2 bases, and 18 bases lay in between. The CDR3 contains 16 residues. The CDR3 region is CSVESLVGGRQETQYF. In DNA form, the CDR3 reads TGCAGCGTTGAATCCCTAGTGGGGGGAAGACAAGAGACCCAGTACTTC. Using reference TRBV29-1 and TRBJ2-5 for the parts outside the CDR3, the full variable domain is SAVISQKPSRDICQRGTSLTIQCQVDSQVTMMFWYRQQPGQSLTLIATANQGSEATYESGFVIDKFPISRPNLTFSTLTVSNMSPEDSSIYLCSVESLVGGRQETQYFGPGTRLLVL.

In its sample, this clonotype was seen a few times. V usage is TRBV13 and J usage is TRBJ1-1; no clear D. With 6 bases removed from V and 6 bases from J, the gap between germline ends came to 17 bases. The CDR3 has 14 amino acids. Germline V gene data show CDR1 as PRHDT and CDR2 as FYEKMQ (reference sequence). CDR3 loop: CASSLSPTPPEAFF. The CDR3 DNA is TGTGCCAGCAGTTTGAGTCCTACTCCACCTGAAGCTTTCTTT.

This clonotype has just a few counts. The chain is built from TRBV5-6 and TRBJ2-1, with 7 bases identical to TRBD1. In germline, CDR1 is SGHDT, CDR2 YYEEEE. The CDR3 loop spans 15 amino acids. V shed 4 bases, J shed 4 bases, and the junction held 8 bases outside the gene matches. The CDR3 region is CASSPDRWVYNEQFF. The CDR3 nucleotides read TGTGCCAGCAGCCCGGACAGGTGGGTTTACAATGAGCAGTTCTTC.

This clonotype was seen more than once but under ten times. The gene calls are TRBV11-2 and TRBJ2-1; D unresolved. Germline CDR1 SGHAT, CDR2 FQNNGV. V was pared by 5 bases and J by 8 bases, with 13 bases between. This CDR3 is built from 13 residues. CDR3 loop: CASSRSPGDEQFF. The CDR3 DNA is TGTGCCAGCAGCCGTTCGCCCGGAGATGAGCAGTTCTTC.

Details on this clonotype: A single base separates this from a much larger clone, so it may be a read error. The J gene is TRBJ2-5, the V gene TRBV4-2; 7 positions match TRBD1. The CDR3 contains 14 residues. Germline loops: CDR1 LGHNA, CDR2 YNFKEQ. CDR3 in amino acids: CARSRTGDQETQYF. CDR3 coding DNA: TGTGCCAGAAGCCGAACAGGGGATCAAGAGACCCAGTACTTC.